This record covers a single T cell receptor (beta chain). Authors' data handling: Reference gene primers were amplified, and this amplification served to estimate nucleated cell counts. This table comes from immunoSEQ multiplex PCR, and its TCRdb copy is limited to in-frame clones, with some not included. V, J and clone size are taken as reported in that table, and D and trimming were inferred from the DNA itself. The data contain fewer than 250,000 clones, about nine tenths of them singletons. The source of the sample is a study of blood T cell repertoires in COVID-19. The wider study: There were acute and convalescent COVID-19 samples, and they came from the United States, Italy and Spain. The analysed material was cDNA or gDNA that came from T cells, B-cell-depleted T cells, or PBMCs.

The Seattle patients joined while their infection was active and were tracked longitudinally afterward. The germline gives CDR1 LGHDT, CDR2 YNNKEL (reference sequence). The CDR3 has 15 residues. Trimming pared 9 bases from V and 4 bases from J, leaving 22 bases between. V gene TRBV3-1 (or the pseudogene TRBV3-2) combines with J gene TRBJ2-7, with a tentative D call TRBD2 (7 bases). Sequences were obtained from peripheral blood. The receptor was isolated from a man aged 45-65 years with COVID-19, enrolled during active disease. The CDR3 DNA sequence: TGTGCCAGATTGGGTGGAGGGGGGGCACGGTACGAGCAGTACTTC. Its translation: CARLGGGGARYEQYF.